Below are 20 T cell receptor beta chains sequenced from a single sample in a study of cytomegalovirus exposure and HLA in healthy donors. Measured with immunoSEQ multiplex PCR; TCRdb has only the in-frame clones, and not every one. The table includes 250,000 to 400,000 clones, approximately 88% detected once. The sample comprised PBMCs. The receptors were sampled from a man aged 30 to 39 in good health and CMV-seronegative.

The chain joins TRBV4-1 to TRBJ1-4; D perhaps matches TRBD1 (6 bases). V lost 4 bases and J lost 4, with 13 bases in between. This CDR3 has 15 amino acids. Germline V gene lookup returns CDR1 MGHRA and CDR2 YSYEKL. DNA of the CDR3: TGCGCCAGCAGCCCAAGACAGGTCCTTAATGAAAAACTGTTTTTT. Amino acid sequence: CASSPRQVLNEKLFF.

The chain employs TRBV10-3 and TRBJ2-3; perhaps TRBD1 as D (5 bases). The CDR3 is 13 amino acids. Trimming removed 7 bases from V and 4 bases from J, with 12 bases in between. Germline V gene lookup returns CDR1 ENHRY and CDR2 SYGVKD. The CDR3 region has the DNA TGTGCCATCAAGGCAGGGTTGGCAGATACGCAGTATTTT. This encodes CAIKAGLADTQYF.

The genes are TRBV11-2 and TRBJ1-1; a possible D gene is TRBD1 (5 bases). Trimming removed 0 bases at V and 7 bases at J, with 9 bases between. Germline CDR1 reads SGHAT; CDR2 reads FQNNGV. The CDR3 is made up of 13 amino acids. This chain's CDR3 is CASSLEEGLEAFF. The CDR3 DNA follows: TGTGCCAGCAGCTTAGAGGAGGGGCTTGAAGCTTTCTTT.

The V and J genes are TRBV7-9 and TRBJ1-3; 7 nucleotides align to TRBD1. The CDR3 runs to 16 residues. Germline V gene lookup returns CDR1 SEHNR and CDR2 FQNEAQ (reference sequence). V dropped 3 bases and J dropped 1; count of bases not matched to a gene: 6. CDR3: CASSFTGTVSGNTIYF. The CDR3 nucleotides read TGTGCCAGCAGCTTTACCGGGACAGTGTCTGGAAACACCATATATTTT. Based on the CDR3 plus reference TRBV7-9 and TRBJ1-3, the full variable domain is DTGVSQNPRHKITKRGQNVTFRCDPISEHNRLYWYRQTLGQGPEFLTYFQNEAQLEKSRLLSDRFSAERPKGSFSTLEIQRTEQGDSAMYLCASSFTGTVSGNTIYFGEGSWLTVV.

The V call is TRBV20-1, the J call TRBJ1-2; D might be TRBD1 (5 bases). This CDR3 contains 11 residues. The V end lost 3 bases, the J end lost 7 bases, and 9 bases lay between the germline ends. CDR1 and CDR2 from the germline V gene are DFQATT and SNEGSKA (reference sequence). CDR3 DNA sequence: TGCAGTGCTAGGCGCGGGACTGGCTACACCTTC. The encoded protein is CSARRGTGYTF.

The rearrangement links TRBV16 to TRBJ2-1, with D uncertain. The CDR3 is made up of 12 amino acids. Trimming cost V 3 bases and J 4 bases, with 4 bases left between them. Per germline, CDR1 KGHSY and CDR2 FQNENV. CDR3 in amino acids: CASSQRYNEQFF. The CDR3 coding sequence is TGTGCCAGCAGCCAGAGGTACAATGAGCAGTTCTTC.

The V gene is TRBV4-3, the J gene TRBJ1-2; D unresolved. Trimming removed 1 base at V and 7 bases at J, with 16 bases between. Germline V lookup: CDR1 LGHNA, CDR2 YSLEER. The CDR3 has 15 residues. Written as DNA, the CDR3 is TGCGCCAGCAGCCAAGGTACTTTTTTGGGCAGTGGCTACACCTTC. This encodes CASSQGTFLGSGYTF.

The V and J genes are TRBV29-1 and TRBJ2-4; D is perhaps TRBD1 (5 bases). Germline lookup yields CDR1 SQVTM and CDR2 ANQGSEA. The germline V and J ends were trimmed by 1 base and 7 bases, with 11 bases remaining between them. This CDR3 has 13 amino acids. CDR3 amino acids: CSVEGDRGNIQYF. For the CDR3, the DNA is TGCAGCGTTGAAGGTGATAGGGGTAACATTCAGTACTTC.

The chain joins TRBV6-6 to TRBJ1-2; D perhaps matches TRBD1 (5 bases). CDR3 length: 15 amino acids. Germline V gives CDR1 MNHNY, CDR2 SVGAGI (reference sequence). Deletions cut 5 bases from V and 7 bases from J, with 20 bases between. This CDR3 is CASSKLQGGRSGYTF. DNA for the CDR3: TGTGCCAGCAGTAAGCTTCAGGGAGGGAGGAGTGGCTACACCTTC.

CDR3 amino acids: CAISRGGTGVSGELFF. In nucleotides, the CDR3 is TGTGCCATCTCCCGGGGCGGGACAGGGGTATCCGGGGAGCTGTTTTTT. This chain connects TRBV10-3 to TRBJ2-2; 10 nucleotides match TRBD1. V lost 8 bases, J lost 6 bases, and 12 bases stayed unmatched. CDR1 ENHRY and CDR2 SYGVKD come from the germline V gene. The CDR3 is 16 residues long.

This chain connects TRBV5-1 to TRBJ2-4; TRBD1 matches at 8 bases. CDR3 length equals 16 residues. Germline CDR1 SGHRS, CDR2 YFSETQ. Germline trimming cut 4 bases from V and 3 bases from J; bases unmatched to any gene: 9. The CDR3 protein is CASSIIFGTGKNIQYF. In nucleotides, the CDR3 is TGCGCCAGCAGCATAATATTCGGGACAGGCAAAAACATTCAGTACTTC. Variable domain in full (rest from reference TRBV5-1 and TRBJ2-4): KAGVTQTPRYLIKTRGQQVTLSCSPISGHRSVSWYQQTPGQGLQFLFEYFSETQRNKGNFPGRFSGRQFSNSRSEMNVSTLELGDSALYLCASSIIFGTGKNIQYFGAGTRLSVL.

DNA for the CDR3: TGTGCCAGCAGTGAAGCGCTTCTTGGTCTGAGGGTAAACTATGGCTACACCTTC. This sequence encodes CASSEALLGLRVNYGYTF. The genes are TRBV2 and TRBJ1-2; D is uncertain. The CDR3 runs 18 residues. Germline lookup yields CDR1 SNHLY and CDR2 FYNNEI. V lost 0 bases and J lost 2, with 19 bases in between.

The chain joins TRBV5-8 to TRBJ2-2; D remains unclear. CDR1 and CDR2 (germline): SGHTS, YDEGEE. V lost 7 bases and J 5 bases, leaving 9 bases between the germline ends. The length of the CDR3 is 12 residues. CDR3 sequence: CASSLLTGELFF. The DNA for the CDR3 is TGTGCCAGCTCCTTATTAACCGGGGAGCTGTTTTTT.

The V call is TRBV7-9, the J call TRBJ2-1; no firm D call. The V gene's germline CDR1 is SEHNR and CDR2 FQNEAQ (reference sequence). The CDR3 is made up of 16 amino acids. Trimming cost V 4 bases and J 0 bases, with 13 bases left between them. The CDR3: CASSSRSQSSYNEQFF. The DNA of the CDR3 is TGTGCCAGCAGCTCACGGTCACAGAGCTCCTACAATGAGCAGTTCTTC. Full variable domain (outside the CDR3, taken from reference TRBV7-9 and TRBJ2-1): DTGVSQNPRHKITKRGQNVTFRCDPISEHNRLYWYRQTLGQGPEFLTYFQNEAQLEKSRLLSDRFSAERPKGSFSTLEIQRTEQGDSAMYLCASSSRSQSSYNEQFFGPGTRLTVL.

The chain joins TRBV7-6 to TRBJ1-6, with D possibly being TRBD1 (6 bases). This CDR3 is 14 amino acids long. Germline V CDR1 and CDR2: SGHVS, FNYEAQ. Trimming pared 0 bases from V and 6 bases from J, leaving 6 bases between. The CDR3 DNA follows: TGTGCCAGCAGCTTAGCAGGGGGTAATTCACCCCTCCACTTT. Protein sequence: CASSLAGGNSPLHF.

V gene TRBV5-1 combines with J gene TRBJ2-2; maybe TRBD1 (6 bases). Per germline, CDR1 SGHRS and CDR2 YFSETQ. The length of the CDR3 is 14 residues. V was pared by 1 base and J by 6 bases, with 10 bases between. The CDR3 here is CASSLQGHPGELFF. The CDR3 coding sequence is TGCGCCAGCAGCTTGCAGGGACACCCCGGGGAGCTGTTTTTT.

The CDR3 sequence is CASSLDQQQETQYF. CDR3 bases: TGTGCCAGCAGCTTAGATCAACAGCAGGAGACCCAGTACTTC. The gene calls are TRBV7-9 and TRBJ2-5, with D hard to call. CDR3 size: 14 residues. Between the trimmed V and J ends, which lost 1 base and 5 bases, there was a span of 11 bases. CDR1 is SEHNR and CDR2 is FQNEAQ in the germline V gene (reference sequence).

The chain couples TRBV5-1 to TRBJ1-1; 7 bases are a match to TRBD1. Unmatched junction bases numbered 13, after V lost 0 bases and J lost 2 bases. This CDR3 has 18 amino acids. Germline CDR1 reads SGHRS; CDR2 reads YFSETQ. The CDR3 is CASSLAGRGQEINTEAFF. CDR3 nucleotide sequence: TGCGCCAGCAGCTTGGCGGGCAGAGGACAGGAGATAAACACTGAAGCTTTCTTT. The full variable domain, rest sourced from reference TRBV5-1 and TRBJ1-1, is KAGVTQTPRYLIKTRGQQVTLSCSPISGHRSVSWYQQTPGQGLQFLFEYFSETQRNKGNFPGRFSGRQFSNSRSEMNVSTLELGDSALYLCASSLAGRGQEINTEAFFGQGTRLTVV.

The chain recombines TRBV27 with TRBJ2-7; 7 bases align to TRBD1. This CDR3 spans 15 amino acids. Trimming removed 0 bases from V and 0 bases from J; junction bases left unmatched: 2. Germline lookup yields CDR1 MNHEY and CDR2 SMNVEV (reference sequence). CDR3 coding DNA: TGTGCCAGCAGTTTATCAGGGGACAGCTCCTACGAGCAGTACTTC. Its translation: CASSLSGDSSYEQYF.

The chain combines TRBV6-6 with TRBJ2-7; D may be TRBD2 (7 bases). Germline CDR1 reads MNHNY; CDR2 reads SVGAGI (reference sequence). This CDR3 comprises 14 residues. V was trimmed by 4 bases and J by 2 bases, leaving 12 bases between them. The CDR3 sequence: CASSSTGTTYEQYF. In DNA, the CDR3 is TGTGCCAGCAGTTCTACAGGGACTACCTACGAGCAGTACTTC.